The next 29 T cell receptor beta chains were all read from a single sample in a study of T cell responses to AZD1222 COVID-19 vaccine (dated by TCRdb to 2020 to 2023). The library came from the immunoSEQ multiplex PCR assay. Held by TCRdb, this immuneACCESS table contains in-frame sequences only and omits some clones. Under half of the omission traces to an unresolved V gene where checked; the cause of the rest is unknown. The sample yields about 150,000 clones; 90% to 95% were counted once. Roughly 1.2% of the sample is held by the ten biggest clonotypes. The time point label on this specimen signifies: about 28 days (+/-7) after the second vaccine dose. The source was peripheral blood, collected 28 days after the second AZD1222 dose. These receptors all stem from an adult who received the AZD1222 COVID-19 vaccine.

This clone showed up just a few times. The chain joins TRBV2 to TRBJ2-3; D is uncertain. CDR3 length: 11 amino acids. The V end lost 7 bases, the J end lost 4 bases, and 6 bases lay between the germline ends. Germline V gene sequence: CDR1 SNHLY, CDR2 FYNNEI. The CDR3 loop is CASNRADTQYF. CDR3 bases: TGTGCCAGCAATCGTGCAGATACGCAGTATTTT. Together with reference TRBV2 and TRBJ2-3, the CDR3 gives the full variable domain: EPEVTQTPSHQVTQMGQEVILRCVPISNHLYFYWYRQILGQKVEFLVSFYNNEISEKSEIFDDQFSVERPDGSNFTLKIRSTKLEDSAMYFCASNRADTQYFGPGTRLTVL.

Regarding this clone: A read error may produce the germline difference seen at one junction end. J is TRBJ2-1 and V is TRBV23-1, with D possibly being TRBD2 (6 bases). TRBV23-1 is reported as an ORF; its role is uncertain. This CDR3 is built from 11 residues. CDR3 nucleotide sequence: TGCGCCAGCAGTCATCGGGGGTGCATAATCTTC. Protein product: CASSHRGCIIF.

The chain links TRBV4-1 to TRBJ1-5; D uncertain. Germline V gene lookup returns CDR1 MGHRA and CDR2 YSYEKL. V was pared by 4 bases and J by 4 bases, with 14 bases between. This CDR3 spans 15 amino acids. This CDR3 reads CASSPGWLGNQPQHF. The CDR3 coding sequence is TGCGCCAGCAGCCCAGGATGGCTGGGGAATCAGCCCCAGCATTTT.

The CDR3 spells CASSQVETMNTEAFF. CDR3 bases: TGCGCCAGCAGCCAGGTAGAGACCATGAACACTGAAGCTTTCTTT. The chain carries TRBV4-1 and TRBJ1-1, with D unresolved. Looked up from germline, CDR1 is MGHRA and CDR2 is YSYEKL. V lost 3 bases and J lost 0, with 11 bases in between. This CDR3 has 15 amino acids.

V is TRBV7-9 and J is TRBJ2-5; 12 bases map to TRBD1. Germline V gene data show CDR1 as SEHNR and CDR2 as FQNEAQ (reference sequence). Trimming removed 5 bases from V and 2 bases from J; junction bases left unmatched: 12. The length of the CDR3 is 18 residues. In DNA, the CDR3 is TGTGCCAGCAGCCCGGGGACAGGGGGCTATCCGATACAAGAGACCCAGTACTTC. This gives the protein CASSPGTGGYPIQETQYF.

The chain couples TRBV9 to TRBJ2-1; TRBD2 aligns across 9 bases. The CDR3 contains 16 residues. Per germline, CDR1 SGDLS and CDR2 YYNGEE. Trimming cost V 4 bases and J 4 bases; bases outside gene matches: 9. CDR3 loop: CASSFYGTSFYNEQFF. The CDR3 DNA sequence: TGTGCCAGCAGCTTTTACGGGACTAGCTTTTACAATGAGCAGTTCTTC.

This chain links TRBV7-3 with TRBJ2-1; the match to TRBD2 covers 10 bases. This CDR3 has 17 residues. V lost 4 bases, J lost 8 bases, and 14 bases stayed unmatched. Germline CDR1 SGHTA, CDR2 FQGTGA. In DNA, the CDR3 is TGTGCCAGCAGCTCCTCCGGGACTAGCGTTATCTTGGATGAGCAGTTCTTC. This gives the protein CASSSSGTSVILDEQFF.

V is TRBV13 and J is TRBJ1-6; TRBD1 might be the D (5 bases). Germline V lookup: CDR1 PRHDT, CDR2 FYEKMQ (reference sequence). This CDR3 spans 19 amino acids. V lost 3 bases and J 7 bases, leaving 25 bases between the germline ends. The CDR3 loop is CASSLSEWTRGAENSPLHF. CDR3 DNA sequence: TGTGCCAGCAGCTTGAGTGAATGGACAAGGGGCGCGGAAAATTCACCCCTCCACTTT. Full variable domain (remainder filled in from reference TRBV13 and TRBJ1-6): AAGVIQSPRHLIKEKRETATLKCYPIPRHDTVYWYQQGPGQDPQFLISFYEKMQSDKGSIPDRFSAQQFSDYHSELNMSSLELGDSALYFCASSLSEWTRGAENSPLHFGNGTRLTVT.

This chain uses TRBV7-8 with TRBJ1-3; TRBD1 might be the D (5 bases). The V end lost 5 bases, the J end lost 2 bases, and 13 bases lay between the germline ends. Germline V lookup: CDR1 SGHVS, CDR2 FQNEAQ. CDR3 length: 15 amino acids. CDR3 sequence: CASSHRGMTGNTIYF. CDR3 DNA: TGTGCCAGCAGCCACCGGGGGATGACTGGAAACACCATATATTTT.

The CDR3 DNA reads TGCGCCAGCAGCTTGGGGGGCCCTAGAGGGTCGCTCATGAACACTGAAGCTTTCTTT. Translating it yields CASSLGGPRGSLMNTEAFF. The rearrangement links TRBV5-1 to TRBJ1-1; D possibly corresponds to TRBD1 (5 bases). CDR3 size: 19 residues. The germline V gene has CDR1 SGHRS and CDR2 YFSETQ. Trimming cost V 0 bases and J 0 bases, with 21 bases left between them. The variable domain in full, completed from reference TRBV5-1 and TRBJ1-1, reads KAGVTQTPRYLIKTRGQQVTLSCSPISGHRSVSWYQQTPGQGLQFLFEYFSETQRNKGNFPGRFSGRQFSNSRSEMNVSTLELGDSALYLCASSLGGPRGSLMNTEAFFGQGTRLTVV.

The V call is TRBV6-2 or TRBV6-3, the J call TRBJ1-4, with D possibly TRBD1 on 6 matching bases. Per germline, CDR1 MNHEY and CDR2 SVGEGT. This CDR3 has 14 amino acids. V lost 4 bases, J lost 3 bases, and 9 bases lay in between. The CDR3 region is CASSSAGANEKLFF. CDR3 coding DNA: TGTGCCAGCAGTTCCGCAGGGGCTAATGAAAAACTGTTTTTT.

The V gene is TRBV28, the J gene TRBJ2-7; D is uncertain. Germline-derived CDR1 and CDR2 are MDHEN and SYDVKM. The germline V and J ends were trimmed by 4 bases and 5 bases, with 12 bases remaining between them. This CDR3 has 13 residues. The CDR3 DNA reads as TGTGCCAGCAGTTCGGCCGCCCCCAACGAGCAGTACTTC. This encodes CASSSAAPNEQYF.

DNA for the CDR3: TGTGCCAGCAGCATGACTAACTATGGCTACACCTTC. It is translated as CASSMTNYGYTF. The chain combines TRBV6-2 or TRBV6-3 with TRBJ1-2; D is ambiguous. The CDR3 sequence is 12 residues long. Germline-derived CDR1 and CDR2 are MNHEY and SVGEGT. V lost 6 bases, J lost 0 bases, and 5 bases lay in between.

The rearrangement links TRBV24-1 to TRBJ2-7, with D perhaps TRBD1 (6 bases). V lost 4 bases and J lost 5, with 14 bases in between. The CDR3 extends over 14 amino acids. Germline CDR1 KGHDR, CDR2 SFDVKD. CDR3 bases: TGTGCCACCAGTGAATTCCCATACAGGGACGAGCAGTACTTC. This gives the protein CATSEFPYRDEQYF.

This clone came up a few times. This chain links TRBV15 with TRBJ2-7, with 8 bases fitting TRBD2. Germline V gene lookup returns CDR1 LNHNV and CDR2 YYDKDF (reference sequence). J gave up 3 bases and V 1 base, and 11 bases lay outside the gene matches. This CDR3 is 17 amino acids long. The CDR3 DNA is TGTGCCACCAGCAGAGTAGGTCTAGCGGGCCGGAACTACGAGCAGTACTTC. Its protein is CATSRVGLAGRNYEQYF.

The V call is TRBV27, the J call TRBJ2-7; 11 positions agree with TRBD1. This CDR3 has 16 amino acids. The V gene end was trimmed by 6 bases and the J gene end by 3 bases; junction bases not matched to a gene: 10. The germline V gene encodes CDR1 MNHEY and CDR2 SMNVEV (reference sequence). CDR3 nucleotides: TGTGCCAGCAGCTACCTCCGGACAGGGGGCTTCTACGAGCAGTACTTC. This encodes CASSYLRTGGFYEQYF.

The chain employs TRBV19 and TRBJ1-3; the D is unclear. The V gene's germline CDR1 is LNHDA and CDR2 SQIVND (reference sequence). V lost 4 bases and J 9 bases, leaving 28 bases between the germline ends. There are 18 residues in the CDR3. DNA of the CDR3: TGTGCCAGTAGTACAGCGGGTGGTCTGCGGGCTGGACTGGGCACCATATATTTT. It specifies CASSTAGGLRAGLGTIYF.

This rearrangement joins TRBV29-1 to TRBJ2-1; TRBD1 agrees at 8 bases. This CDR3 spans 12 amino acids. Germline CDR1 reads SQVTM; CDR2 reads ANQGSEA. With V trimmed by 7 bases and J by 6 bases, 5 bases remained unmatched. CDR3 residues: CSAFTGGNEQFF. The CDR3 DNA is TGCAGCGCCTTTACAGGGGGCAATGAGCAGTTCTTC.

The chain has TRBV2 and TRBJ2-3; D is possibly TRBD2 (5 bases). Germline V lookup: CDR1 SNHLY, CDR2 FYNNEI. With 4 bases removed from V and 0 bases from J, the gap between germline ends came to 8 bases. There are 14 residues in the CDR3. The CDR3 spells CASSVGLSTDTQYF. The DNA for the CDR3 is TGTGCCAGCAGTGTTGGACTTAGCACAGATACGCAGTATTTT.

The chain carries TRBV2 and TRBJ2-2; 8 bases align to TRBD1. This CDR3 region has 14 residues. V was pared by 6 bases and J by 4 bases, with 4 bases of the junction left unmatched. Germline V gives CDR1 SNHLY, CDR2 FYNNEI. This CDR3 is CASSVGQGTGELFF. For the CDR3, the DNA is TGTGCCAGCAGCGTCGGACAGGGCACCGGGGAGCTGTTTTTT.

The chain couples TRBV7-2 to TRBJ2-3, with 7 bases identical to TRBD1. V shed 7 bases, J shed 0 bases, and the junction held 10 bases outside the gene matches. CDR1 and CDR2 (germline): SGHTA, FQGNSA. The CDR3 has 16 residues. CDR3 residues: CASTLLGGTSTDTQYF. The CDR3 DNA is TGTGCCAGCACCCTTTTAGGGGGCACTAGCACAGATACGCAGTATTTT.

The CDR3 is CASSYPPDPDTQYF. CDR3 sequence (DNA): TGTGCCAGCAGTTACCCCCCCGATCCAGATACGCAGTATTTT. The chain is built from TRBV6-6 and TRBJ2-3; D unclear. This CDR3 contains 14 residues. V was pared by 2 bases and J by 4 bases, with 10 bases between. The V gene's germline CDR1 is MNHNY and CDR2 SVGAGI (reference sequence).

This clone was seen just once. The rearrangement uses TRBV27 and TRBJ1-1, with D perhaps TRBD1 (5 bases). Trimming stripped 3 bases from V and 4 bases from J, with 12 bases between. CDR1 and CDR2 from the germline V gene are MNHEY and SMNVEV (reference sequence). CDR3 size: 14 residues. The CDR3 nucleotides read TGTGCCAGCAGTTTCGGGGGGTACATCACTGAAGCTTTCTTT. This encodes CASSFGGYITEAFF.

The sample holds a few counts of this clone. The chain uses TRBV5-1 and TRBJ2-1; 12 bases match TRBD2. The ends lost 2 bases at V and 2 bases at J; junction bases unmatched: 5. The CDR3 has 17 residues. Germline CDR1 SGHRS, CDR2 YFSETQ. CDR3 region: CASSFGTSGLTYNEQFF. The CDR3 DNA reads TGCGCCAGCAGCTTTGGGACTAGCGGGCTGACCTACAATGAGCAGTTCTTC.

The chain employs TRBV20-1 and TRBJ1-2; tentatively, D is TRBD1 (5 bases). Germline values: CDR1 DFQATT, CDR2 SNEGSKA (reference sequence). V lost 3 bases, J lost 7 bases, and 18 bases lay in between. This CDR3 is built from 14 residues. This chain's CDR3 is CSASPLGGVGGYTF. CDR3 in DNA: TGCAGTGCTAGTCCCCTTGGGGGGGTGGGTGGCTACACCTTC.

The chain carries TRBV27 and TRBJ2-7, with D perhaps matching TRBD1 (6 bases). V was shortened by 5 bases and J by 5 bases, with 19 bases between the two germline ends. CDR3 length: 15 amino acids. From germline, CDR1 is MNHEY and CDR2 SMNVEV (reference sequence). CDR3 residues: CASSPTLGAVHEQYF. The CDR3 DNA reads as TGTGCCAGCAGTCCCACCCTGGGGGCCGTCCACGAGCAGTACTTC.

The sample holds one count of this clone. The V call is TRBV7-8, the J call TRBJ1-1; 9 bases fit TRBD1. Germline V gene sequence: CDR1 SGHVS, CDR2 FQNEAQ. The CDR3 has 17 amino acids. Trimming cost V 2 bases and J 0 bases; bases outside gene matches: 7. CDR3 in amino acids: CASSLWTGDNMNTEAFF. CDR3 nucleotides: TGTGCCAGCAGCTTATGGACAGGGGACAACATGAACACTGAAGCTTTCTTT.

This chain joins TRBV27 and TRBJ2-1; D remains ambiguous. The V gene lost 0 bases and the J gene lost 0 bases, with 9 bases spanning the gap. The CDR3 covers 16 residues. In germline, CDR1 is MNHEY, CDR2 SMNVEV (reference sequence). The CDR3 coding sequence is TGTGCCAGCAGTTTATCCCAAACCAGCTCCTACAATGAGCAGTTCTTC. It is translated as CASSLSQTSSYNEQFF.

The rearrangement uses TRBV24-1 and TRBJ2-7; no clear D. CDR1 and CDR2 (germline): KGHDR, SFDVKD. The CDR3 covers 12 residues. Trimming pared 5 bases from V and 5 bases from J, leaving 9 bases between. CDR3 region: CATSAPRDEQYF. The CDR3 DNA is TGTGCCACCAGTGCCCCACGGGACGAGCAGTACTTC.